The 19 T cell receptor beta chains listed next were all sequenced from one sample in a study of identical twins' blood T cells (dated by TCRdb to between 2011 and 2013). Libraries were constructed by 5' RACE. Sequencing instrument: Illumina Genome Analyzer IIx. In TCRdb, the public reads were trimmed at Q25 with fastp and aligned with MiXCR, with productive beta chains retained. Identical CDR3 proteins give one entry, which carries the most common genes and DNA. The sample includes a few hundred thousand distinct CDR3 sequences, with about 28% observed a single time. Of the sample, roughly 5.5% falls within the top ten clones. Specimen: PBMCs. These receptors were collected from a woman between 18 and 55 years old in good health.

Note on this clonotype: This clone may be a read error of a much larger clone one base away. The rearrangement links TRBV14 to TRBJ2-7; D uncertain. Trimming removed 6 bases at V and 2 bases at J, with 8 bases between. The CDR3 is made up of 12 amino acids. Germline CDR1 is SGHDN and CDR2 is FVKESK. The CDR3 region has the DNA TGTGCCAGCAGTGCCTCACCCTACGAGCAGTACTTC. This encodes CASSASPYEQYF.

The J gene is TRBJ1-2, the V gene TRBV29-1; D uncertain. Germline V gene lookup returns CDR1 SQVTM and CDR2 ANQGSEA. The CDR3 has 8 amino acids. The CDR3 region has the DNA TGCACGGAAGGAGGCTACACCTTC. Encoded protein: CTEGGYTF. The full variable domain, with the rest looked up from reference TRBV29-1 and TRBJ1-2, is SAVISQKPSRDICQRGTSLTIQCQVDSQVTMMFWYRQQPGQSLTLIATANQGSEATYESGFVIDKFPISRPNLTFSTLTVSNMSPEDSSIYLCTEGGYTFGSGTRLTVV.

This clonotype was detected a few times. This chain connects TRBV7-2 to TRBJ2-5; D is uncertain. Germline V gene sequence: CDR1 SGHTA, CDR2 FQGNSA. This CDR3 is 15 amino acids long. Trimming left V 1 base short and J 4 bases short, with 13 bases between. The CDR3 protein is CASSLGQSKGETQYF. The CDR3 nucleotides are TGTGCCAGCAGCTTAGGGCAATCGAAAGGAGAGACCCAGTACTTC.

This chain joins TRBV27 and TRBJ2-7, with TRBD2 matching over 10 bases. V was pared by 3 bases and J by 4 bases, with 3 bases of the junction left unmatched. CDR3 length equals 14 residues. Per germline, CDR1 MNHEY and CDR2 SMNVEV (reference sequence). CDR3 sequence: CASSFRTSGYEQYF. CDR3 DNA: TGTGCCAGCAGTTTCCGGACTAGCGGATACGAGCAGTACTTC.

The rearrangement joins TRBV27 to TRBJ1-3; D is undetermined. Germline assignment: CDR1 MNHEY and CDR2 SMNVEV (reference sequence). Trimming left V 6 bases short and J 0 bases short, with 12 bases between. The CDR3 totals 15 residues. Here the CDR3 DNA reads TGTGCCAGCAGCCGCCTTGGAGGCTCTGGAAACACCATATATTTT. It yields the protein CASSRLGGSGNTIYF.

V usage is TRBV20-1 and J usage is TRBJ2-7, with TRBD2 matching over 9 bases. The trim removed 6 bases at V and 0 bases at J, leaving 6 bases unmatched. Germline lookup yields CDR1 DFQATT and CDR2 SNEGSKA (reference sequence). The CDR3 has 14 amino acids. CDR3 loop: CSALLAGASYEQYF. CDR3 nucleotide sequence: TGCAGTGCGCTACTAGCGGGTGCCTCCTACGAGCAGTACTTC.

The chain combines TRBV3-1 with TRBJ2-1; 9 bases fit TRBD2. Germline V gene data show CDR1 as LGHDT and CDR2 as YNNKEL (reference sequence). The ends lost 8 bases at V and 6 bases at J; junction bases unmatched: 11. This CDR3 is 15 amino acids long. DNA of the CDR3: TGTGCCAGCGGATCTCAGCGGGAGGATGGCAATGAGCAGTTCTTC. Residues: CASGSQREDGNEQFF.

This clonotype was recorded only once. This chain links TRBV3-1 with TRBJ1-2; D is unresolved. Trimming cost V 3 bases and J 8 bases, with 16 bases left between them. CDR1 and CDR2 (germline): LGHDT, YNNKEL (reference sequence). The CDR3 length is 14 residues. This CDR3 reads CASSQAVLGQGYTF. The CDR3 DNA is TGTGCCAGCAGCCAGGCCGTCTTGGGTCAAGGCTACACCTTC. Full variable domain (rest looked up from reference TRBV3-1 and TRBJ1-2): DTAVSQTPKYLVTQMGNDKSIKCEQNLGHDTMYWYKQDSKKFLKIMFSYNNKELIINETVPNRFSPKSPDKAHLNLHINSLELGDSAVYFCASSQAVLGQGYTFGSGTRLTVV.

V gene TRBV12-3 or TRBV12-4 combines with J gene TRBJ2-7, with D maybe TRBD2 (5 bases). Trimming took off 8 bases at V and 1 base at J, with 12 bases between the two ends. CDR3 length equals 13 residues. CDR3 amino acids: CASELEESYEQYF. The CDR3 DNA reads TGTGCCAGCGAACTAGAGGAGTCCTACGAGCAGTACTTC.

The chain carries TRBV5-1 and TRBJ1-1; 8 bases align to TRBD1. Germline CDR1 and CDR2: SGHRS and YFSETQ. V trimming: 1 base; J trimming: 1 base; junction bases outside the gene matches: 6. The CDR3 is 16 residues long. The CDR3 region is CASSLSGQVTNTEAFF. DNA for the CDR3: TGCGCCAGCAGCTTGTCGGGACAGGTGACGAACACTGAAGCTTTCTTT.

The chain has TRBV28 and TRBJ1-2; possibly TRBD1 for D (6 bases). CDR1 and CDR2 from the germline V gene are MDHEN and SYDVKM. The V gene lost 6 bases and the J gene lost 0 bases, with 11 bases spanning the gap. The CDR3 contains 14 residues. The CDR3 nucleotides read TGTGCCAGCAGGAGACAGGCGTCTAACTATGGCTACACCTTC. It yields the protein CASRRQASNYGYTF.

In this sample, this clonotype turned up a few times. The CDR3 DNA is TGTGCCAGCAGTTACCCCGATGGGGGGGGCGTGGACACTGAAGCTTTCTTT. Its translation: CASSYPDGGGVDTEAFF. The chain uses TRBV6-2 or TRBV6-3 and TRBJ1-1, with TRBD1 as a possible D gene (6 bases). V was pared by 2 bases and J by 3 bases, with 19 bases between. This CDR3 is 17 amino acids long. Germline V CDR1 and CDR2: MNHEY, SVGEGT.

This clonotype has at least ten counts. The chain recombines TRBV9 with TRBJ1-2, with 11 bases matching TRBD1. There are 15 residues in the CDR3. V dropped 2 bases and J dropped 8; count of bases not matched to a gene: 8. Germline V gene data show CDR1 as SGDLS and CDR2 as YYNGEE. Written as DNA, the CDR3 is TGTGCCAGCAGCGTTAGCCCGGACAGGGGGCGCGGCTACACCTTC. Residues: CASSVSPDRGRGYTF.

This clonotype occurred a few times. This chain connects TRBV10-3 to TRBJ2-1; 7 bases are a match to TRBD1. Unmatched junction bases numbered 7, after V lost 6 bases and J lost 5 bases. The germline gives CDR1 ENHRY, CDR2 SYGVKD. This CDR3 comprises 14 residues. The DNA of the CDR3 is TGTGCCATCAGGGTCGGGACAGTCGACAATGAGCAGTTCTTC. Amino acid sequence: CAIRVGTVDNEQFF.

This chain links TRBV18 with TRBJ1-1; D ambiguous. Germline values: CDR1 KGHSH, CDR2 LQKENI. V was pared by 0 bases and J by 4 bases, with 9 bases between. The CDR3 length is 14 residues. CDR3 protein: CASSPPLPGTEAFF. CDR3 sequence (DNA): TGTGCCAGCTCACCACCTCTCCCGGGCACTGAAGCTTTCTTT.

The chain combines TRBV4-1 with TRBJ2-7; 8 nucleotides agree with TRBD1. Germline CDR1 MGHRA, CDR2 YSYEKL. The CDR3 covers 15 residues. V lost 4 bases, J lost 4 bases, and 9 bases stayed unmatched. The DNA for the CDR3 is TGCGCCAGCAGCCTTGGACAGGGAATTAAGTACGAGCAGTACTTC. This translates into CASSLGQGIKYEQYF.

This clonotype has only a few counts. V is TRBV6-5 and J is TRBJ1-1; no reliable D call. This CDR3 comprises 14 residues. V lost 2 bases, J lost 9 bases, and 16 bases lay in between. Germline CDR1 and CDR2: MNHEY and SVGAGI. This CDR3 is CASSYHGRGRKAFF. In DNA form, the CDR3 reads TGTGCCAGCAGTTACCACGGACGTGGCAGAAAAGCTTTCTTT.

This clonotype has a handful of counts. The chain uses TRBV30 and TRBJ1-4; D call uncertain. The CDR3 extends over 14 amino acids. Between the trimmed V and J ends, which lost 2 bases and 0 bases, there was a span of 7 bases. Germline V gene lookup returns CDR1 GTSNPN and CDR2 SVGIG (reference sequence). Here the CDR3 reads CAWSPQTTNEKLFF. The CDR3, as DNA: TGTGCCTGGAGTCCCCAGACAACTAATGAAAAACTGTTTTTT.

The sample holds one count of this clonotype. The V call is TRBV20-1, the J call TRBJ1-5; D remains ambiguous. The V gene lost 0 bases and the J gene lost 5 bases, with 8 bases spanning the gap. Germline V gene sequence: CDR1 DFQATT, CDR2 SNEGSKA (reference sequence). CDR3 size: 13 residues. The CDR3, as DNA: TGCAGTGCTAGAGAGGGTGAGGATCAGCCCCAGCATTTT. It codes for CSAREGEDQPQHF.